This T cell receptor beta chain was profiled in a study of post-analysis software for immune sequencing data. Study in general: Included courses were relapsing-remitting and secondary progressive multiple sclerosis; progressive-relapsing multiple sclerosis was also included.

This clonotype was detected a few times. Its specificity is unknown. V lost 1 base and J lost 1, with 11 bases in between. Per the germline V gene, CDR1 is DFQATT and CDR2 is SNEGSKA (reference sequence). This CDR3 has 14 amino acids. Study outcomes and limitations: Same-batch preparations were strongly co-clustered by F measure. Four or five TRBV segments, including TRBV5-6, TRBV5-1 and TRBV20-1, were more frequent in patients than controls. Comparison with controls showed significantly lower normalized Chao1 diversity in multiple sclerosis patients.

Unique-molecular-identifier-tagged TCR beta cDNA libraries were used. The authors obtained some 500,000 cDNA molecules from about 0.94 to 9.7 million T cells. TCRdb ran MiXCR on the PCR reads and lists one entry per CDR3 protein. The sample records 650,000 to 850,000 distinct CDR3 sequences, 53% being singletons. The sample consisted of blood. This TCR derives from a girl between 10 and 17 years old with multiple sclerosis. The J gene is TRBJ2-7, the V gene TRBV20-1, with a tentative D call TRBD2 (6 bases). The CDR3 sequence is CSARVVAESYEQYF. CDR3 sequence (DNA): TGCAGTGCTAGAGTGGTAGCGGAATCCTACGAGCAGTACTTC.